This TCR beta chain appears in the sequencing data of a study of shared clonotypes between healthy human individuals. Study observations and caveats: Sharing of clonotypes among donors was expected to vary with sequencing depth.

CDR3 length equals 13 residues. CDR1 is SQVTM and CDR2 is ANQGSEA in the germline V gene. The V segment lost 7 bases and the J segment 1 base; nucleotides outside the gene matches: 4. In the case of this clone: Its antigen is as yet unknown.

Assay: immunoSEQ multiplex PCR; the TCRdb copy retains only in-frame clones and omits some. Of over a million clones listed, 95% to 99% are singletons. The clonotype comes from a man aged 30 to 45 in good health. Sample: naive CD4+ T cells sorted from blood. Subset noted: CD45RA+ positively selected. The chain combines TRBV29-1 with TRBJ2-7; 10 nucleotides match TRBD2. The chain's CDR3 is CSGVLAGSYEQYF. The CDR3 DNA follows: TGCAGCGGAGTACTAGCGGGATCCTACGAGCAGTACTTC.